This T cell receptor beta chain appears in the sequencing data of a study of T-cell memory formation after mild COVID-19. Each CDR3 protein gets one entry after TCRdb re-called the 5' RACE reads with MiXCR. The sample consists of a few hundred thousand distinct CDR3 sequences, over 15% of them appearing once. Trimming took 0 bases from V and 5 from J, leaving 17 bases between them. This CDR3 has 17 residues. Germline assignment: CDR1 MGHRA and CDR2 YSYEKL. This clonotype turned up a few times. The chain employs TRBV4-1 and TRBJ2-1, with unresolved D. This receptor was taken from a man aged 18 to 29 who had mild COVID-19 (a few samples of this study predate the infection). Cell type and time point are not known. Source material: PBMCs or a T cell subset sorted from them (not recorded which). The CDR3 bases are TGCGCCAGCAGCCAAGATCAATTCGAGGCAGGAGACAATGAGCAGTTCTTC. This sequence encodes CASSQDQFEAGDNEQFF.